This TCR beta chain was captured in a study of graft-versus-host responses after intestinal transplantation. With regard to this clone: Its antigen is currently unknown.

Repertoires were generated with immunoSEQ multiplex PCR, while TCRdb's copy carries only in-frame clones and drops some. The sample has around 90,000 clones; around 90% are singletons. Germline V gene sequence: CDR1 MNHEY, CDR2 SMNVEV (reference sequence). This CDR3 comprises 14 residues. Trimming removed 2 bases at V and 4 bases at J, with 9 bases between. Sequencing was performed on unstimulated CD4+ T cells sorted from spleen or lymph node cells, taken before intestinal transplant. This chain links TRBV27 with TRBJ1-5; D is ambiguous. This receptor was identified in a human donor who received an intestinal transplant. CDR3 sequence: CASSLHVENQPQHF. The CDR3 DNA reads TGTGCCAGCAGTTTACACGTCGAGAATCAGCCCCAGCATTTT.